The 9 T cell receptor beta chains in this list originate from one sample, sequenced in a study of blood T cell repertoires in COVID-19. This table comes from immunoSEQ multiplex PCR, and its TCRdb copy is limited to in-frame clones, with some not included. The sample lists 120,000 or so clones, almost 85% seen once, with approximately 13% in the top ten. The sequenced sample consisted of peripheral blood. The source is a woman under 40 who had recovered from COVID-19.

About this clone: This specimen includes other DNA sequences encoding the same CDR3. CDR3 protein: CASSLGTNTGELFF. The CDR3, as DNA: TGCGCCAGCAGCCTAGGGACTAACACCGGGGAGCTGTTTTTT. The rearrangement links TRBV5-1 to TRBJ2-2, with D possibly being TRBD2 (6 bases). V was clipped by 4 bases and J by 2 bases, with 9 bases between them. CDR1 is SGHRS, CDR2 YFSETQ, per germline. This CDR3 has 14 amino acids.

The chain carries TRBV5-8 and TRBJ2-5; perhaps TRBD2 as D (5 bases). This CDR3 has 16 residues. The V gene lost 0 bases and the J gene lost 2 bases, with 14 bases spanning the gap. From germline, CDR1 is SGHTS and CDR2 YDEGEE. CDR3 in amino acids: CASSLGHGLLQETQYF. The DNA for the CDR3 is TGTGCCAGCAGCTTGGGTCATGGACTGTTACAAGAGACCCAGTACTTC.

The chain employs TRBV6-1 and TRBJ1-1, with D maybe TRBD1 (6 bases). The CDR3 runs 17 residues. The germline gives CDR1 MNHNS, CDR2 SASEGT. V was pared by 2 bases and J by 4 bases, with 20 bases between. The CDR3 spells CASSESGLQGWGTEAFF. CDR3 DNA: TGTGCCAGCAGTGAATCGGGTCTACAGGGATGGGGCACTGAAGCTTTCTTT.

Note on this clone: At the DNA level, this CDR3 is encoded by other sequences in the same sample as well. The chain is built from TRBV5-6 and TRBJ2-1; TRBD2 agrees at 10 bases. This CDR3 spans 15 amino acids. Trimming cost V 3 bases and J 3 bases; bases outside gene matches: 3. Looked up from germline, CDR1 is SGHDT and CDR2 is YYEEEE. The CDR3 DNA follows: TGTGCCAGCAGCTCTCTAGCGGGAGACTACAATGAGCAGTTCTTC. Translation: CASSSLAGDYNEQFF.

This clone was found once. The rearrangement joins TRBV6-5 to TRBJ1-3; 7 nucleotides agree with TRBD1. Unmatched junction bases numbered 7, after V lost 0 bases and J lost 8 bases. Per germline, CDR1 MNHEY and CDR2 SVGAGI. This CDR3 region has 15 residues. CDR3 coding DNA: TGTGCCAGCAGTTACTCATTTCAGGGGGGATACACCATATATTTT. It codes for CASSYSFQGGYTIYF.

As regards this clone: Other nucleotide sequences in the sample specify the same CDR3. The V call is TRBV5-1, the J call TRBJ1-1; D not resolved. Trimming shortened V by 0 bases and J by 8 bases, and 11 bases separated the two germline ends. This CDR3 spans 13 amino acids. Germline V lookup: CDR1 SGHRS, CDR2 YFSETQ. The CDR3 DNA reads TGCGCCAGCAGCTTGGAGCGGGGAACCGAAGCTTTCTTT. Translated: CASSLERGTEAFF. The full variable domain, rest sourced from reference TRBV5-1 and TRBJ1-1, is KAGVTQTPRYLIKTRGQQVTLSCSPISGHRSVSWYQQTPGQGLQFLFEYFSETQRNKGNFPGRFSGRQFSNSRSEMNVSTLELGDSALYLCASSLERGTEAFFGQGTRLTVV.

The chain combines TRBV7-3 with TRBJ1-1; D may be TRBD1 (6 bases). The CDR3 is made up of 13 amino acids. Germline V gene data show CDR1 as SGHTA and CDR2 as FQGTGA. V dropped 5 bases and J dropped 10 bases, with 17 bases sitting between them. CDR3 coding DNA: TGTGCCAGCAGCCCCGGTGGGGGGGCGGGAGCTTTCTTT. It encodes CASSPGGGAGAFF.

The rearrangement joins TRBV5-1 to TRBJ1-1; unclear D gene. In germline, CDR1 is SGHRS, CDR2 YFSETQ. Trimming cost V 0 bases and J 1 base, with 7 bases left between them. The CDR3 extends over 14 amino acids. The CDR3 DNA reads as TGCGCCAGCAGCTTGGCTGCCAGGAACACTGAAGCTTTCTTT. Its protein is CASSLAARNTEAFF.

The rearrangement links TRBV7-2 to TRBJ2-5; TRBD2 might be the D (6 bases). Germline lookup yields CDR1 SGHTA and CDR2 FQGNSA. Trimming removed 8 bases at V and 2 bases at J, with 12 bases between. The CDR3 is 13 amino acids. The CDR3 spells CASRASEQETQYF. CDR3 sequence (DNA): TGTGCCAGCCGGGCTAGCGAACAAGAGACCCAGTACTTC.